These 2 T cell receptor beta chains were all obtained from the same sample, sequenced in a study of blood T cells in healthy people across ages. Combining a sample-barcoded 5' primer with a J-beta primer mix, a second PCR ran for roughly 7 to 12 cycles. TCRdb fed the 5' RACE reads into MiXCR, producing one record per CDR3 protein. This table holds 600,000 or so distinct CDR3 sequences, under 25% found once. The sequenced sample consisted of blood. The receptors were sampled from a man between 70 and 80 years old in good health.

The rearrangement joins TRBV5-1 to TRBJ2-5; D ambiguous. Per the germline V gene, CDR1 is SGHRS and CDR2 is YFSETQ. Trimming cost V 1 base and J 4 bases, with 11 bases left between them. The CDR3 runs 14 residues. The CDR3 loop is CASSLNGWGETQYF. In nucleotides, the CDR3 is TGCGCCAGCAGCTTGAACGGTTGGGGAGAGACCCAGTACTTC.

The chain combines TRBV2 with TRBJ2-7, with a weak D call TRBD2 (6 bases). Germline loops: CDR1 SNHLY, CDR2 FYNNEI. The CDR3 extends over 12 amino acids. V lost 8 bases, J lost 1 base, and 9 bases lay in between. CDR3 region: CASGGESYEQYF. In DNA, the CDR3 is TGTGCCAGCGGCGGGGAATCCTACGAGCAGTACTTC.